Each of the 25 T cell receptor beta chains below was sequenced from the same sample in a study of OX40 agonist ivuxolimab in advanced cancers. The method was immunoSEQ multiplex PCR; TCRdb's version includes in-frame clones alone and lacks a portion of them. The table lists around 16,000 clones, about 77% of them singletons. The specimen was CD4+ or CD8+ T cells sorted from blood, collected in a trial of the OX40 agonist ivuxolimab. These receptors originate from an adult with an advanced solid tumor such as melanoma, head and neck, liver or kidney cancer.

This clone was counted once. The CDR3, as DNA: TGTGCCAGCAGTGACCCCACGGGCGTGAGCTCCTACGAGCAGTACTTC. It specifies CASSDPTGVSSYEQYF. The chain links TRBV2 to TRBJ2-5; D not resolved. The end of the DNA aligns better with TRBJ2-7, so the J call may be wrong. The CDR3 covers 16 residues. CDR1 is SNHLY, CDR2 FYNNEI, per germline.

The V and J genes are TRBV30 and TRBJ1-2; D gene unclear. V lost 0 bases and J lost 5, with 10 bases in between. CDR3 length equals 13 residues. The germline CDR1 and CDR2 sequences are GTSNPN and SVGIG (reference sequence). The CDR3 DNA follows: TGTGCCTGGAGTGTAACTGCGGGGTATGGCTACACCTTC. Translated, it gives CAWSVTAGYGYTF.

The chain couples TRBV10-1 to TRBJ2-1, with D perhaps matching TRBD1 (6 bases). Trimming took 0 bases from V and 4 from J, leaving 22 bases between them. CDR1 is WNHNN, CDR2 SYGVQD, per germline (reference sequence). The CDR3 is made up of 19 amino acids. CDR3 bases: TGCGCCAGCAGTGAGTCGATTCCACTTCCAGGGGCGGGTTACAATGAGCAGTTCTTC. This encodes CASSESIPLPGAGYNEQFF.

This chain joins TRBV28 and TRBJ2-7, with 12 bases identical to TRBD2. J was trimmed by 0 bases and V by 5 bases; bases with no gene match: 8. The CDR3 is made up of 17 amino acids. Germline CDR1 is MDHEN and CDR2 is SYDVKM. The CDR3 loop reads CASSPGLAGLRSYEQYF. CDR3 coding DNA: TGTGCCAGCAGTCCTGGACTAGCGGGACTCCGCTCCTACGAGCAGTACTTC.

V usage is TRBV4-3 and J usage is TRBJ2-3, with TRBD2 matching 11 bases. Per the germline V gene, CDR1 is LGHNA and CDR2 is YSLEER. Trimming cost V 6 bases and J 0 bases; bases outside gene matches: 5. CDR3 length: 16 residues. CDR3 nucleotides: TGCGCCAGCAGATCTACTAGCGGGGGTAGCACAGATACGCAGTATTTT. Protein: CASRSTSGGSTDTQYF.

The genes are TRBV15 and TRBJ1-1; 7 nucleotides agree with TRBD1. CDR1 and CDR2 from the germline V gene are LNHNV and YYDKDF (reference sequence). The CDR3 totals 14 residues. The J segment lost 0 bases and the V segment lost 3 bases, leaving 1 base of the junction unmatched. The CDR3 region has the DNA TGTGCCACCAGCAGGGGACAGCTGAACACTGAAGCTTTCTTT. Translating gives CATSRGQLNTEAFF.

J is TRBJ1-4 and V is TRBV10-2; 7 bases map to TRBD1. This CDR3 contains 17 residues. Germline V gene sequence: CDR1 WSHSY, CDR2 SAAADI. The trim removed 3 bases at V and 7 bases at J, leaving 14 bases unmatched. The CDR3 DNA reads TGCGCCAGCAGTGACTCCGTCCGCGACAGGGCGGGTGAAAAACTGTTTTTT. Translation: CASSDSVRDRAGEKLFF.

The CDR3 region is CSLNMDYGYTF. The DNA for the CDR3 is TGCAGTCTCAACATGGACTATGGCTACACCTTC. The rearrangement joins TRBV20-1 to TRBJ1-2; D uncertain. V lost 8 bases and J 3 bases, leaving 10 bases between the germline ends. The germline gives CDR1 DFQATT, CDR2 SNEGSKA (reference sequence). This CDR3 has 11 amino acids.

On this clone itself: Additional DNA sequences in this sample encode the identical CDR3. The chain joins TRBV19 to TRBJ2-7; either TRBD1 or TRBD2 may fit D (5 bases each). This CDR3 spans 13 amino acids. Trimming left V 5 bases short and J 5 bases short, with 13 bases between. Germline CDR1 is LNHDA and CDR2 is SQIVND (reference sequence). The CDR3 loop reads CASSPPGTHEQYF. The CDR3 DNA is TGTGCCAGTAGTCCCCCCGGGACCCACGAGCAGTACTTC.

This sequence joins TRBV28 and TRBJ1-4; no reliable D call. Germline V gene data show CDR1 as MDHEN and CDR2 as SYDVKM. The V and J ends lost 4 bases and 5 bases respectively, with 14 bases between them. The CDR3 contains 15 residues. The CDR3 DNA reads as TGTGCCAGCAGTTATATGAATCAGTTAAATGAAAAACTGTTTTTT. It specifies CASSYMNQLNEKLFF.

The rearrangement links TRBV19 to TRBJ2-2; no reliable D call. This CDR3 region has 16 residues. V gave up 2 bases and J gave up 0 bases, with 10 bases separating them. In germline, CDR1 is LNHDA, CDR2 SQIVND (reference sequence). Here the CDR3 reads CASSIKAGANTGELFF. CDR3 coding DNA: TGTGCCAGTAGTATAAAAGCAGGTGCGAACACCGGGGAGCTGTTTTTT. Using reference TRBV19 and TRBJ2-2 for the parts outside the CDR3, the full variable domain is DGGITQSPKYLFRKEGQNVTLSCEQNLNHDAMYWYRQDPGQGLRLIYYSQIVNDFQKGDIAEGYSVSREKKESFPLTVTSAQKNPTAFYLCASSIKAGANTGELFFGEGSRLTVL.

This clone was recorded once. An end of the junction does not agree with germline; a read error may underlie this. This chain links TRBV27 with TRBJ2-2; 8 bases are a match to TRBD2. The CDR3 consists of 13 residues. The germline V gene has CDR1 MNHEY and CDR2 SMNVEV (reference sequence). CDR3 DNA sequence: TGTGCCAGCAGTTCAGCGGGAGTCGGGAAGCTGTTTTTT. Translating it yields CASSSAGVGKLFF.

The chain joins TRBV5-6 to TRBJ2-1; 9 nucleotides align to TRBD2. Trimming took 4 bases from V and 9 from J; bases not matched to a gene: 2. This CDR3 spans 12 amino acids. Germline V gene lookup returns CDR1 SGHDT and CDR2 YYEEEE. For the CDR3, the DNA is TGTGCCAGCAGCCTACTAGCGGGTGAGCAGTTCTTC. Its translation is CASSLLAGEQFF.

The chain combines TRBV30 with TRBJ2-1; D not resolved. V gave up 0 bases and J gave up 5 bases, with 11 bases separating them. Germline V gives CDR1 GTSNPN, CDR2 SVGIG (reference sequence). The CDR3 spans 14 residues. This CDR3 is CAWSVFMGHNEQFF. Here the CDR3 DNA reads TGTGCCTGGAGTGTCTTTATGGGTCACAATGAGCAGTTCTTC. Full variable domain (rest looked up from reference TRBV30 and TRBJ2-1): SQTIHQWPATLVQPVGSPLSLECTVEGTSNPNLYWYRQAAGRGLQLLFYSVGIGQISSEVPQNLSASRPQDRQFILSSKKLLLSDSGFYLCAWSVFMGHNEQFFGPGTRLTVL.

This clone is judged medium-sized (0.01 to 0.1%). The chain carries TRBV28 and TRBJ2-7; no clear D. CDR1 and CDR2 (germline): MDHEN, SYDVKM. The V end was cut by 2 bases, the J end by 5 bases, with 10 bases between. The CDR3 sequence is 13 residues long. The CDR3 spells CASSLGSVHEQYF. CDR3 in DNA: TGTGCCAGCAGTTTAGGGTCAGTCCACGAGCAGTACTTC.

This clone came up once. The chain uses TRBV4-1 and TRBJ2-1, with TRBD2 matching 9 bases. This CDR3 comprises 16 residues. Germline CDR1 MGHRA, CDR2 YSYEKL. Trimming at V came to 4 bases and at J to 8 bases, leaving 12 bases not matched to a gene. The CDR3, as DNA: TGCGCCAGCAGCCCCCCAGGCGGGGGGGTTTCAGATGAGCAGTTCTTC. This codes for CASSPPGGGVSDEQFF.

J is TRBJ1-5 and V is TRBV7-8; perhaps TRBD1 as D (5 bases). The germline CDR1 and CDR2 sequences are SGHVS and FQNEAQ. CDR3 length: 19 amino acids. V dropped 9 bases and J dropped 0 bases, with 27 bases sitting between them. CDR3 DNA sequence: TGTGCCAGTGACCACCCCTACGTGGGGACGCATTATAGCAATCAGCCCCAGCATTTT. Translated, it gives CASDHPYVGTHYSNQPQHF.

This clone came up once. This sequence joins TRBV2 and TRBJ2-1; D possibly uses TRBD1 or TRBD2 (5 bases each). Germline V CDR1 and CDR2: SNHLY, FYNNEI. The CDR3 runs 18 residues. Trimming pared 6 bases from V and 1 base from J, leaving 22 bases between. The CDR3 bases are TGTGCCAGCAGAGGGCCCGGGGCCGGTTACGTGTCCTACAATGAGCAGTTCTTC. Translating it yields CASRGPGAGYVSYNEQFF.

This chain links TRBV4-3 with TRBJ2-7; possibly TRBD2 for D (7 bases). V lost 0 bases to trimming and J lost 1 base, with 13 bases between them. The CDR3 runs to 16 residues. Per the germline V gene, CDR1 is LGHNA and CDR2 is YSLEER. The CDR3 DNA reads TGCGCCAGCAGCCAAGAGGGGGGGGCGAGGTCCTACGAGCAGTACTTC. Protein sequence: CASSQEGGARSYEQYF.

This chain's CDR3 is CASSPVGNTEAFF. Here the CDR3 DNA reads TGTGCCAGCAGCCCAGTGGGGAACACTGAAGCTTTCTTT. The rearrangement uses TRBV7-9 and TRBJ1-1; D uncertain. The germline V gene encodes CDR1 SEHNR and CDR2 FQNEAQ (reference sequence). The CDR3 loop spans 13 amino acids. V was trimmed by 5 bases and J by 1 base, leaving 8 bases between them.

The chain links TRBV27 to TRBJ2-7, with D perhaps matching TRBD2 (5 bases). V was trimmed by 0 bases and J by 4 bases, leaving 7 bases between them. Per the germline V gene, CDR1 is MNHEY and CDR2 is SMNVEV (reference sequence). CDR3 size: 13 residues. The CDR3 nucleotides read TGTGCCAGCAGTTTATCACGGGGTTACGAGCAGTACTTC. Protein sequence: CASSLSRGYEQYF.

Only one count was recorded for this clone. The CDR3 region is CSVGDGPGYTF. CDR3 nucleotide sequence: TGCAGCGTTGGTGACGGGCCGGGATACACCTTC. This sequence joins TRBV29-1 and TRBJ1-2, with D unresolved. The V gene lost 4 bases and the J gene lost 11 bases, with 14 bases spanning the gap. Germline V gene data show CDR1 as SQVTM and CDR2 as ANQGSEA. This CDR3 has 11 amino acids.

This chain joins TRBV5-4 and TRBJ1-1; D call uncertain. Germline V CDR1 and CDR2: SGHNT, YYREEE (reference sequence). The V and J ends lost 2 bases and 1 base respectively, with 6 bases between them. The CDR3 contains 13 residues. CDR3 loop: CASSLSWNTEAFF. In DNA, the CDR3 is TGTGCCAGCAGCTTAAGTTGGAACACTGAAGCTTTCTTT.

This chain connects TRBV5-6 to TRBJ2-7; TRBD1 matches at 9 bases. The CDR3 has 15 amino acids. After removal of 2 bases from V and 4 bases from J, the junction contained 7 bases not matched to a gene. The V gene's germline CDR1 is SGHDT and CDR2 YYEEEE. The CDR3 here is CASSLRATGGYEQYF. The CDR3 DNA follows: TGTGCCAGCAGCTTAAGGGCGACAGGGGGATACGAGCAGTACTTC.

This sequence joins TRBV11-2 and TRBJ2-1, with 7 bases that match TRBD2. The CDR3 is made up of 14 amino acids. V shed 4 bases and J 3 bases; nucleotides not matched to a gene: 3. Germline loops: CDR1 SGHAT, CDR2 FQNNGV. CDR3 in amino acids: CASSWSSGYNEQFF. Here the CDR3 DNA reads TGTGCCAGCAGCTGGTCTAGCGGCTACAATGAGCAGTTCTTC.